The 10 T cell receptor beta chains below all came from one sample that was sequenced in a study of cytomegalovirus exposure and HLA in healthy donors. The repertoire was sequenced with immunoSEQ multiplex PCR; TCRdb's copy has only in-frame clones and lacks some. Among 250,000 to 400,000 clones, 88% were seen once, and the ten largest hold approximately 0.96%. Sequencing used PBMCs. These receptors were obtained from a man younger than 40 in good health and CMV-seronegative.

The chain is built from TRBV2 and TRBJ1-3; TRBD1 matches 10 bases. Germline-derived CDR1 and CDR2 are SNHLY and FYNNEI. This CDR3 is 15 amino acids long. Unmatched junction bases numbered 5, after V lost 5 bases and J lost 4 bases. The CDR3 is CASSRDRGQGNTIYF. CDR3 in DNA: TGTGCCAGCAGTCGCGACAGGGGGCAAGGAAACACCATATATTTT. The full variable domain, in which reference TRBV2 and TRBJ1-3 provide the parts outside the CDR3, is EPEVTQTPSHQVTQMGQEVILRCVPISNHLYFYWYRQILGQKVEFLVSFYNNEISEKSEIFDDQFSVERPDGSNFTLKIRSTKLEDSAMYFCASSRDRGQGNTIYFGEGSWLTVV.

The V and J genes are TRBV4-1 and TRBJ1-4; the D is unclear. V lost 2 bases to trimming and J lost 0 bases, with 7 bases between them. Germline V CDR1 and CDR2: MGHRA, YSYEKL. There are 15 residues in the CDR3. The CDR3 nucleotides read TGCGCCAGCAGCCAATACAGTTCAACTAATGAAAAACTGTTTTTT. It yields the protein CASSQYSSTNEKLFF.

The CDR3 loop is CASSLYSGQGGGYTF. CDR3 nucleotides: TGTGCCAGCAGCTTATACTCTGGACAGGGAGGAGGCTACACCTTC. V is TRBV7-8 and J is TRBJ1-2; 8 bases line up with TRBD1. Per the germline V gene, CDR1 is SGHVS and CDR2 is FQNEAQ. J was trimmed by 8 bases and V by 2 bases; bases with no gene match: 10. The CDR3 is 15 amino acids. The complete variable domain, with remaining parts taken from reference TRBV7-8 and TRBJ1-2, reads GAGVSQSPRYKVAKRGQDVALRCDPISGHVSLFWYQQALGQGPEFLTYFQNEAQLDKSGLPSDRFFAERPEGSVSTLKIQRTQQEDSAVYLCASSLYSGQGGGYTFGSGTRLTVV.

V usage is TRBV4-2 and J usage is TRBJ2-7; D is uncertain. The V gene lost 0 bases and the J gene lost 2 bases, with 11 bases spanning the gap. Germline V gene sequence: CDR1 LGHNA, CDR2 YNFKEQ. The CDR3 has 15 residues. DNA of the CDR3: TGTGCCAGCAGCCAAGATATTCGAGGTCCCTACGAGCAGTACTTC. Translated, it gives CASSQDIRGPYEQYF.

By share of the sample, this clone is medium-sized. Written as DNA, the CDR3 is TGTGCCAGCAGCGCCCGAGCGGGGACCTACAATGAGCAGTTCTTC. It translates to CASSARAGTYNEQFF. The chain recombines TRBV6-4 with TRBJ2-1; 7 bases are a match to TRBD2. The CDR3 spans 15 residues. Germline values: CDR1 MRHNA, CDR2 SNTAGT. Trimming removed 6 bases from V and 2 bases from J; junction bases left unmatched: 7.

The chain combines TRBV7-2 with TRBJ2-1; 9 bases align to TRBD2. Per the germline V gene, CDR1 is SGHTA and CDR2 is FQGNSA. This CDR3 has 16 residues. V dropped 4 bases and J dropped 2; count of bases not matched to a gene: 6. The CDR3 loop reads CASSWPLAGTYNEQFF. DNA for the CDR3: TGTGCCAGCAGCTGGCCTCTAGCGGGGACCTACAATGAGCAGTTCTTC. Looking up the rest from reference TRBV7-2 and TRBJ2-1 gives the full variable domain: GAGVSQSPSNKVTEKGKDVELRCDPISGHTALYWYRQSLGQGLEFLIYFQGNSAPDKSGLPSDRFSAERTGGSVSTLTIQRTQQEDSAVYLCASSWPLAGTYNEQFFGPGTRLTVL.

The CDR3 is CASSFRGQTDEQFF. Written as DNA, the CDR3 is TGTGCCAGCAGCTTCAGGGGGCAAACAGATGAGCAGTTCTTC. The chain carries TRBV7-7 and TRBJ2-1; TRBD1 agrees at 8 bases. This CDR3 contains 14 residues. After removal of 3 bases from V and 8 bases from J, the junction contained 6 bases not matched to a gene. Germline V gene sequence: CDR1 SSHAT, CDR2 FNYEAQ (reference sequence).

The chain couples TRBV5-1 to TRBJ1-2, with D perhaps matching TRBD1 (6 bases). Germline CDR1 and CDR2: SGHRS and YFSETQ. The length of the CDR3 is 16 residues. V was pared by 0 bases and J by 8 bases, with 20 bases between. CDR3 loop: CASSLAPNQGLIGYTF. CDR3 sequence (DNA): TGCGCCAGCAGCTTGGCCCCCAACCAGGGGTTAATCGGCTACACCTTC.

The rearrangement uses TRBV5-6 and TRBJ2-7; possibly TRBD2 for D (6 bases). V shed 2 bases and J shed 2 bases, with 11 bases lying between them. The CDR3 spans 14 residues. Germline CDR1 is SGHDT and CDR2 is YYEEEE. CDR3 region: CASSFWGETYEQYF. CDR3 DNA: TGTGCCAGCAGCTTTTGGGGGGAGACCTACGAGCAGTACTTC.

The genes are TRBV27 and TRBJ1-3, with D possibly matching TRBD1 (5 bases). The CDR3 extends over 17 amino acids. CDR1 and CDR2 from the germline V gene are MNHEY and SMNVEV (reference sequence). V lost 5 bases, J lost 0 bases, and 17 bases lay in between. CDR3 nucleotide sequence: TGTGCCAGCAGTCCCCGTCCGGGACTCAGCTCTGGAAACACCATATATTTT. Its translation: CASSPRPGLSSGNTIYF.